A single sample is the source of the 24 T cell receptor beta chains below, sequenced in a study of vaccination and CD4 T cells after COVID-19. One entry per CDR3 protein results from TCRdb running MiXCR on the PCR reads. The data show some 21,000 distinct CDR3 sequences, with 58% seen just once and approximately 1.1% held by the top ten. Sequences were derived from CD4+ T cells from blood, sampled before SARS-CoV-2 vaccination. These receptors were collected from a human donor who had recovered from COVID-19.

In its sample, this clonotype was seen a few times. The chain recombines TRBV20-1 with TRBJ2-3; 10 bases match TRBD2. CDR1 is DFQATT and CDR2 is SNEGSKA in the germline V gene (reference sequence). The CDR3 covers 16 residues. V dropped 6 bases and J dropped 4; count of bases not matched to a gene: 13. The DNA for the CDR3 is TGCAGTGCCAGGGCCTATTTAGCGGGAGGAGCAGATACGCAGTATTTT. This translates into CSARAYLAGGADTQYF.

CDR3 residues: CASSSRTSGSYEQYF. The CDR3, as DNA: TGTGCCAGCAGTTCCCGGACTAGCGGCTCCTACGAGCAGTACTTC. The chain joins TRBV12-3 or TRBV12-4 to TRBJ2-7; TRBD2 matches 10 bases. CDR3 length: 15 residues. J was trimmed by 0 bases and V by 4 bases; bases with no gene match: 3.

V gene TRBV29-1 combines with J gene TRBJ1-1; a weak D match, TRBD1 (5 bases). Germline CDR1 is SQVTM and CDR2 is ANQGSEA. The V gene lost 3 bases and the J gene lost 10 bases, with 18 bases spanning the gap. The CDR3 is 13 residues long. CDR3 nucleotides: TGCAGCGTTGAGCAACCGGAGTATGGGGGAGCTTTCTTT. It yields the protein CSVEQPEYGGAFF.

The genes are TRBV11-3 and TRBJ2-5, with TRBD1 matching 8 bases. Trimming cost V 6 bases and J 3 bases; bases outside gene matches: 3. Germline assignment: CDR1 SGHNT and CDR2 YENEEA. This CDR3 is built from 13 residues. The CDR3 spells CASRKTGEETQYF. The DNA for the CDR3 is TGTGCCAGCAGAAAGACAGGGGAAGAGACCCAGTACTTC.

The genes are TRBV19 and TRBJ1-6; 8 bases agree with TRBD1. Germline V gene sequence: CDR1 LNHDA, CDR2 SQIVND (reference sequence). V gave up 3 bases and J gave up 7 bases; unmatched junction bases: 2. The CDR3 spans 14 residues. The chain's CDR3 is CASSIRQGNSPLHF. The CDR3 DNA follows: TGTGCCAGTAGTATTCGACAGGGGAATTCACCCCTCCACTTT.

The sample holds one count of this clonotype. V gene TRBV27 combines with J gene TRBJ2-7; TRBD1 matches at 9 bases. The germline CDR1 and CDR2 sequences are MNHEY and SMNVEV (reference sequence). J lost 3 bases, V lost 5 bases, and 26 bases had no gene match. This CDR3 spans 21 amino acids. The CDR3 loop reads CASSGSGLGTGSTRDFYEQYF. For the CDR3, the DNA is TGTGCCAGCAGTGGGTCGGGGTTGGGGACAGGGTCCACCCGTGATTTCTACGAGCAGTACTTC.

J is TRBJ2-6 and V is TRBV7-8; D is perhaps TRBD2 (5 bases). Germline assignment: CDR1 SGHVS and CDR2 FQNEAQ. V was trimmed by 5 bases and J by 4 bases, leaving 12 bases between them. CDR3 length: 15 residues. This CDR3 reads CASSLRGNGANVLTF. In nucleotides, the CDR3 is TGTGCCAGCAGCCTACGGGGTAACGGGGCCAACGTCCTGACTTTC. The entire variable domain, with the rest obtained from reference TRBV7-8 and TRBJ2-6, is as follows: GAGVSQSPRYKVAKRGQDVALRCDPISGHVSLFWYQQALGQGPEFLTYFQNEAQLDKSGLPSDRFFAERPEGSVSTLKIQRTQQEDSAVYLCASSLRGNGANVLTFGAGSRLTVL.

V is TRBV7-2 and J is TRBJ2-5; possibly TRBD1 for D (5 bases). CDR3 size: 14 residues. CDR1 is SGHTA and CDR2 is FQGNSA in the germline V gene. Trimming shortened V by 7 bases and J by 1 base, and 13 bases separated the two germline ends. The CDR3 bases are TGTGCCAGCAATGTCCCAGGGCCCCAAGAGACCCAGTACTTC. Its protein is CASNVPGPQETQYF. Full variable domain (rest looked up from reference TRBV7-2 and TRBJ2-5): GAGVSQSPSNKVTEKGKDVELRCDPISGHTALYWYRQSLGQGLEFLIYFQGNSAPDKSGLPSDRFSAERTGGSVSTLTIQRTQQEDSAVYLCASNVPGPQETQYFGPGTRLLVL.

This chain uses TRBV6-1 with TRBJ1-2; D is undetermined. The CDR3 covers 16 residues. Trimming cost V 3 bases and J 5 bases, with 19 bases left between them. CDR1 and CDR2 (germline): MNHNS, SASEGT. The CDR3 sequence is CASSEFSRGLGYGYTF. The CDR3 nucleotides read TGTGCCAGCAGTGAGTTCTCCAGAGGGCTGGGGTATGGCTACACCTTC.

CDR3 region: CASSRNSLSGANVLTF. DNA for the CDR3: TGTGCCAGCAGCCGGAACAGTCTCTCTGGGGCCAACGTCCTGACTTTC. The chain has TRBV7-2 and TRBJ2-6, with no clear D. The CDR3 consists of 16 residues. The germline gives CDR1 SGHTA, CDR2 FQGNSA. Trimming removed 5 bases at V and 0 bases at J, with 11 bases between.

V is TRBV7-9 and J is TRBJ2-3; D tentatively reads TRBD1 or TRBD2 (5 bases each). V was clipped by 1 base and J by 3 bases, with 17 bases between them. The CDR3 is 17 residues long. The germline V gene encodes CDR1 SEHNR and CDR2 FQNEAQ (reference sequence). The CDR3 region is CASSLDRGGETTDTQYF. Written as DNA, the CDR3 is TGTGCCAGCAGCTTAGATCGTGGGGGAGAAACGACAGATACGCAGTATTTT.

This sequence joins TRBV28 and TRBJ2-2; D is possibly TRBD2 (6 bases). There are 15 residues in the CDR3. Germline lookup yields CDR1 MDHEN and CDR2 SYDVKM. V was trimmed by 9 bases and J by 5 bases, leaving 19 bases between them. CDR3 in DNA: TGTGCCAGTATTGATCGGGGAGGCAGGACCGGGGAGCTGTTTTTT. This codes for CASIDRGGRTGELFF.

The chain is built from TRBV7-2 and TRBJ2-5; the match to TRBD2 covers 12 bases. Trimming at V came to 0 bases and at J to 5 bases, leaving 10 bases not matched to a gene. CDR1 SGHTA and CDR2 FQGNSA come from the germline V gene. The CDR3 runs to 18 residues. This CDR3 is CASSLALRASGRGETQYF. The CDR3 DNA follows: TGTGCCAGCAGCTTAGCGCTCAGGGCTAGCGGGAGGGGGGAGACCCAGTACTTC.

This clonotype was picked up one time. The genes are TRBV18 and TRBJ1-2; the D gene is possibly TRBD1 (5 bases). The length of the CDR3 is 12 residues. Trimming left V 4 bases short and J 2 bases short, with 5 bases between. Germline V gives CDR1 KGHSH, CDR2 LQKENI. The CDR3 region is CASSQGNYGYTF. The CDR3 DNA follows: TGTGCCAGCTCACAGGGGAACTATGGCTACACCTTC. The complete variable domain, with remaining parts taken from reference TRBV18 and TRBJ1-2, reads NAGVMQNPRHLVRRRGQEARLRCSPMKGHSHVYWYRQLPEEGLKFMVYLQKENIIDESGMPKERFSAEFPKEGPSILRIQQVVRGDSAAYFCASSQGNYGYTFGSGTRLTVV.

CDR3 sequence: CASSYRGGNTEAFF. Written as DNA, the CDR3 is TGTGCCAGCAGCTACCGAGGGGGAAACACTGAAGCTTTCTTT. The chain carries TRBV7-2 and TRBJ1-1; D possibly corresponds to TRBD1 (6 bases). Germline CDR1 is SGHTA and CDR2 is FQGNSA. This CDR3 region has 14 residues. Trimming left V 4 bases short and J 2 bases short, with 11 bases between.

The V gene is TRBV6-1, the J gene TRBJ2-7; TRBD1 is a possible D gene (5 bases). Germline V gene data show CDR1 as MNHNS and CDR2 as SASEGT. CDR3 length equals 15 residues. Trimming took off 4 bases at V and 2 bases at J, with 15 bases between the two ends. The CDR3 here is CASSGRQHTAYEQYF. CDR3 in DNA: TGTGCCAGCAGTGGGAGACAGCACACGGCCTACGAGCAGTACTTC.

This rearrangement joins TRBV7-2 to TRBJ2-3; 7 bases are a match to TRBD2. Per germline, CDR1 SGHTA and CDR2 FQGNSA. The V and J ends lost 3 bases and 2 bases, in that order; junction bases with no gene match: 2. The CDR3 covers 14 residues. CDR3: CASSFTSDTDTQYF. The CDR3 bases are TGTGCCAGCAGCTTTACTAGCGACACAGATACGCAGTATTTT.

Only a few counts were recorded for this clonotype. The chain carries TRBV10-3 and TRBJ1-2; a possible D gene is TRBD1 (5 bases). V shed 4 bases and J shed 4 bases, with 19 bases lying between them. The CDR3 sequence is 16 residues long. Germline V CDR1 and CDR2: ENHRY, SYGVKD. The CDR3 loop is CAISVRADSPSYGYTF. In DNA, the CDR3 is TGTGCCATCAGTGTAAGGGCCGACAGCCCTAGCTATGGCTACACCTTC.

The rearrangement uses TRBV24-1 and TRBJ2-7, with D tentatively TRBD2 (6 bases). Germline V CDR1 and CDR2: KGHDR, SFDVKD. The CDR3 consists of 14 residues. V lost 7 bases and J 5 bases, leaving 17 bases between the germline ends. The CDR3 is CATRRDSRRHEQYF. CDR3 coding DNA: TGTGCCACCAGACGGGACTCCCGCCGCCACGAGCAGTACTTC.

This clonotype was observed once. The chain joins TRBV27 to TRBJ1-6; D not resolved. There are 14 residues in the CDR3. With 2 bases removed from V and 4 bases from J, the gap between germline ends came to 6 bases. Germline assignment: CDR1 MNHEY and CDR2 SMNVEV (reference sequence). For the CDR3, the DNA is TGTGCCAGCAGTTTAACCCAGTATAATTCACCCCTCCACTTT. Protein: CASSLTQYNSPLHF.

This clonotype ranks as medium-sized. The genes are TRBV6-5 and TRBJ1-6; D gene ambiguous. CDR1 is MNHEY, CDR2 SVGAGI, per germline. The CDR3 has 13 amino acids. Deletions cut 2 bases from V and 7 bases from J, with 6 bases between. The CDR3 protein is CASSYQENSPLHF. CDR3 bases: TGTGCCAGCAGTTACCAAGAAAATTCACCCCTCCACTTT.

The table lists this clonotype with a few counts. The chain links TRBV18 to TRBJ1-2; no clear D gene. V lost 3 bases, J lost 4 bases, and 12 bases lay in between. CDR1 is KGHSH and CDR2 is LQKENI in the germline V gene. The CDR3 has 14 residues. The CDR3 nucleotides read TGTGCCAGCTCACCTCCGATCAGCTCCTATGGCTACACCTTC. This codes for CASSPPISSYGYTF.

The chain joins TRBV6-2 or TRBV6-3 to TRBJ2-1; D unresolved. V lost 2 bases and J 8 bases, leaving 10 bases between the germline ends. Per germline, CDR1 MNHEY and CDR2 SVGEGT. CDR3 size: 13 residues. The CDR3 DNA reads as TGTGCCAGCAGTTACCTTCTAAGATATGAGCAGTTCTTC. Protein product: CASSYLLRYEQFF.

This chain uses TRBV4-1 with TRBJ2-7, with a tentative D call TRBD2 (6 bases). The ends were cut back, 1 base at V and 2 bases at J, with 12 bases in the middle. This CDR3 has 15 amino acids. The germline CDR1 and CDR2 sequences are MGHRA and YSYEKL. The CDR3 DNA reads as TGCGCCAGCAGCCAAGTGGGACTGCCGGCCTACGAGCAGTACTTC. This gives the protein CASSQVGLPAYEQYF.